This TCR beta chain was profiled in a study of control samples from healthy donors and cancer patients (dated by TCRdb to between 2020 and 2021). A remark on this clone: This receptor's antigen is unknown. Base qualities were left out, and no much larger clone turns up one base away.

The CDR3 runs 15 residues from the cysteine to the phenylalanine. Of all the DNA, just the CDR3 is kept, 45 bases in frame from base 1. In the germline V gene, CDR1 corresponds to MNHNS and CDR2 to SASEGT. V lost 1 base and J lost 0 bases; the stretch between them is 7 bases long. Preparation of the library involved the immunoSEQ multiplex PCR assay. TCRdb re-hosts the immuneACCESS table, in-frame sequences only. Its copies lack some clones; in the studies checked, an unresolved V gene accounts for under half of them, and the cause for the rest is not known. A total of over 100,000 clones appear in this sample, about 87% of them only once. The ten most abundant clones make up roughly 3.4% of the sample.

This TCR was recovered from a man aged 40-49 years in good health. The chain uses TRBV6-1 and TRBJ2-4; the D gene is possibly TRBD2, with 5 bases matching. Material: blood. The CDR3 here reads CASSEGSVAKNIQYF. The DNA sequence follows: TGTGCCAGCAGTGAAGGTAGCGTAGCCAAAAACATTCAGTACTTC.